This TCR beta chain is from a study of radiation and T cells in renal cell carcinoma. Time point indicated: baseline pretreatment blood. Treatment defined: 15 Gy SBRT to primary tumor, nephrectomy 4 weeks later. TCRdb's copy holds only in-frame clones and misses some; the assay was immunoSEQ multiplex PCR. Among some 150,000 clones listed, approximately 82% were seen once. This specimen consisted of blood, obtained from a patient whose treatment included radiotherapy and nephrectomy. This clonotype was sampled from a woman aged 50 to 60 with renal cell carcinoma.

CDR3 protein: CASSRTSGGRTDTQYF. The CDR3, as DNA: TGTGCCAGCAGCCGGACTAGCGGGGGCCGCACAGATACGCAGTATTTT. This chain connects TRBV5-4 to TRBJ2-3; 13 bases map to TRBD2. The V segment lost 4 bases and the J segment 1 base; nucleotides outside the gene matches: 3. The CDR3 runs to 16 residues. Per germline, CDR1 SGHNT and CDR2 YYREEE (reference sequence).